Each of the 24 T cell receptor beta chains below was sequenced from the same sample in a study of T cell changes during pregnancy in multiple sclerosis. Clones were sequenced by immunoSEQ multiplex PCR, and TCRdb holds only the in-frame ones, with some missing. The sample consists of some 97,000 clones, approximately 94% of them appearing once. The sample was peripheral blood, taken before pregnancy. The source is a female donor with multiple sclerosis, enrolled in a pregnancy study.

The chain couples TRBV27 to TRBJ2-7; D is unresolved. Deletions cut 6 bases from V and 2 bases from J, with 11 bases between. Germline V lookup: CDR1 MNHEY, CDR2 SMNVEV (reference sequence). The CDR3 is 13 residues long. As DNA, the CDR3 is TGTGCCAGCAGCCCGCAGGAAACCTACGAGCAGTACTTC. This sequence encodes CASSPQETYEQYF.

The genes are TRBV28 and TRBJ1-5; TRBD1 is a possible D gene (6 bases). Germline-derived CDR1 and CDR2 are MDHEN and SYDVKM. V lost 5 bases and J 6 bases, leaving 14 bases between the germline ends. CDR3 size: 14 residues. The DNA of the CDR3 is TGTGCCAGCAGTCTAGCAGGGGAAGGTCAGCCCCAGCATTTT. Protein product: CASSLAGEGQPQHF.

CDR3 DNA sequence: TGTGCCAGCAGCCCGGAGGAGTTCTTT. As protein: CASSPEEFF. This chain links TRBV7-9 with TRBJ1-1; D uncertain. CDR3 length equals 9 residues. V lost 5 bases and J lost 14, with 9 bases in between. CDR1 and CDR2 (germline): SEHNR, FQNEAQ (reference sequence).

In this sample, this clone turned up once. V gene TRBV5-1 combines with J gene TRBJ2-6; D is unresolved. Germline V lookup: CDR1 SGHRS, CDR2 YFSETQ. The V end was cut by 2 bases, the J end by 2 bases, with 11 bases between. This CDR3 spans 16 amino acids. The CDR3 loop reads CASSFPEVAGANVLTF. As DNA, the CDR3 is TGCGCCAGCAGCTTTCCCGAGGTTGCTGGGGCCAACGTCCTGACTTTC.

This rearrangement joins TRBV27 to TRBJ2-1; TRBD2 matches 11 bases. The germline CDR1 and CDR2 sequences are MNHEY and SMNVEV (reference sequence). There are 16 residues in the CDR3. The trim removed 2 bases at V and 6 bases at J, leaving 6 bases unmatched. CDR3 residues: CASSLQVAGGPNEQFF. CDR3 coding DNA: TGTGCCAGCAGTTTACAGGTAGCGGGAGGGCCCAATGAGCAGTTCTTC.

The chain carries TRBV7-2 and TRBJ2-7, with D tentatively TRBD2 (5 bases). V lost 6 bases and J 0 bases, leaving 12 bases between the germline ends. The CDR3 extends over 14 amino acids. CDR1 and CDR2 (germline): SGHTA, FQGNSA. Here the CDR3 reads CASRSRGSSYEQYF. The DNA of the CDR3 is TGTGCCAGCAGATCTCGGGGTAGCTCCTACGAGCAGTACTTC. The full variable domain, rest sourced from reference TRBV7-2 and TRBJ2-7, is GAGVSQSPSNKVTEKGKDVELRCDPISGHTALYWYRQSLGQGLEFLIYFQGNSAPDKSGLPSDRFSAERTGGSVSTLTIQRTQQEDSAVYLCASRSRGSSYEQYFGPGTRLTVT.

The chain recombines TRBV30 with TRBJ1-1; D may be TRBD1 (6 bases). Trimming pared 3 bases from V and 1 base from J, leaving 15 bases between. CDR3 length: 15 residues. Germline CDR1 reads GTSNPN; CDR2 reads SVGIG (reference sequence). CDR3: CAWSSSGHRNTEAFF. CDR3 sequence (DNA): TGTGCCTGGAGCTCGTCGGGACATAGGAACACTGAAGCTTTCTTT.

The genes are TRBV7-8 and TRBJ2-7; the D gene is possibly TRBD2 (7 bases). The CDR3 consists of 15 residues. V lost 5 bases and J lost 3, with 17 bases in between. CDR1 and CDR2 (germline): SGHVS, FQNEAQ. Written as DNA, the CDR3 is TGTGCCAGCAGCCCACGCGAGGGGGGGAGCTACGAGCAGTACTTC. The encoded protein is CASSPREGGSYEQYF.

In this sample, this clone turned up a few times. The V call is TRBV25-1, the J call TRBJ2-7, with D possibly TRBD2 on 5 matching bases. The CDR3 covers 12 residues. V lost 5 bases, J lost 3 bases, and 8 bases lay in between. Germline loops: CDR1 MGHDK, CDR2 SYGVNS. CDR3 amino acids: CASSRAGYEQYF. The CDR3 coding sequence is TGTGCCAGCAGTAGGGCGGGCTACGAGCAGTACTTC.

V gene TRBV5-4 combines with J gene TRBJ2-7; TRBD1 agrees at 7 bases. Looked up from germline, CDR1 is SGHNT and CDR2 is YYREEE (reference sequence). V shed 4 bases and J 6 bases; nucleotides not matched to a gene: 7. This CDR3 has 13 amino acids. The CDR3 loop is CASSGYGQVEQYF. The CDR3 DNA follows: TGTGCCAGCAGCGGCTACGGACAGGTCGAGCAGTACTTC.

A few counts support this clone. The CDR3 sequence: CATSRDRGTGETQYF. The CDR3 nucleotides read TGTGCCACCAGCAGAGATAGAGGGACAGGAGAGACCCAGTACTTC. This chain links TRBV15 with TRBJ2-5, with TRBD1 identical over 8 bases. After removal of 0 bases from V and 4 bases from J, the junction contained 4 bases not matched to a gene. CDR1 is LNHNV, CDR2 YYDKDF, per germline (reference sequence). CDR3 size: 15 residues.

The chain has TRBV19 and TRBJ1-2; no clear D. The CDR3 spans 16 residues. Trimming removed 0 bases from V and 6 bases from J, with 17 bases in between. CDR1 is LNHDA and CDR2 is SQIVND in the germline V gene (reference sequence). The CDR3 DNA reads TGTGCCAGTAGTATAGATTTCCAGGCTGAAGTACATGGCTACACCTTC. Encoded protein: CASSIDFQAEVHGYTF.

The chain links TRBV12-5 to TRBJ2-3; D is perhaps TRBD1 (6 bases). V gave up 1 base and J gave up 0 bases, with 8 bases separating them. CDR3 length: 15 amino acids. CDR1 is LGHNT, CDR2 FRNRAP, per germline. The chain's CDR3 is CASGLGTVSTDTQYF. The CDR3 nucleotides are TGTGCTAGTGGTTTGGGGACAGTTAGCACAGATACGCAGTATTTT.

The chain combines TRBV5-1 with TRBJ1-4, with D unclear. The CDR3 is 16 residues long. Germline CDR1 and CDR2: SGHRS and YFSETQ. V was shortened by 0 bases and J by 3 bases, with 12 bases between the two germline ends. In DNA, the CDR3 is TGCGCCAGCAGCTTGGCCCAGATAGCAGCTAATGAAAAACTGTTTTTT. This gives the protein CASSLAQIAANEKLFF.

The chain links TRBV7-6 to TRBJ2-7; D perhaps matches TRBD2 (5 bases). With 6 bases removed from V and 0 bases from J, the gap between germline ends came to 12 bases. The CDR3 covers 14 residues. The germline gives CDR1 SGHVS, CDR2 FNYEAQ. This CDR3 is CASRLEGSSYEQYF. DNA for the CDR3: TGTGCCAGCAGGTTGGAAGGGAGCTCCTACGAGCAGTACTTC.

This clone was detected only once. V and J are TRBV5-1 and TRBJ1-1; possible D gene TRBD1, 5 bases. Germline V gene sequence: CDR1 SGHRS, CDR2 YFSETQ. CDR3 length: 14 residues. Trimming shortened V by 1 base and J by 9 bases, and 16 bases separated the two germline ends. CDR3 in DNA: TGCGCCAGCAGCTTGACCCACCCGGGGGGGAAAGCTTTCTTT. Translation: CASSLTHPGGKAFF.

J is TRBJ1-1 and V is TRBV30; D is possibly TRBD1 (5 bases). The CDR3 length is 13 residues. In germline, CDR1 is GTSNPN, CDR2 SVGIG (reference sequence). The V gene lost 5 bases and the J gene lost 2 bases, with 12 bases spanning the gap. The CDR3 nucleotides are TGTGCCTGGGTTTTACAGGACAACACTGAAGCTTTCTTT. Protein product: CAWVLQDNTEAFF. Combining the CDR3 with reference TRBV30 and TRBJ1-1 gives the whole variable domain SQTIHQWPATLVQPVGSPLSLECTVEGTSNPNLYWYRQAAGRGLQLLFYSVGIGQISSEVPQNLSASRPQDRQFILSSKKLLLSDSGFYLCAWVLQDNTEAFFGQGTRLTVV.

The chain uses TRBV28 and TRBJ1-4; no clear D gene. Trimming left V 3 bases short and J 7 bases short, with 6 bases between. The V gene's germline CDR1 is MDHEN and CDR2 SYDVKM. The CDR3 has 12 residues. The CDR3 nucleotides read TGTGCCAGCAGTTTGGTCGGTGAAAAACTGTTTTTT. It translates to CASSLVGEKLFF.

Of note for this clone: At one end the junction does not follow the germline gene, possibly because of a read error. The genes are TRBV2 and TRBJ1-1; 9 bases align to TRBD1. CDR1 and CDR2 (germline): SNHLY, FYNNEI. This CDR3 comprises 14 residues. CDR3 loop: CASIRGTGNPEAFF. CDR3 DNA: TGTGCCAGCATTCGTGGGACAGGGAACCCTGAAGCTTTCTTT.

The V and J genes are TRBV2 and TRBJ2-3; 8 nucleotides agree with TRBD1. The CDR3 has 14 residues. The trim removed 6 bases at V and 6 bases at J, leaving 8 bases unmatched. Germline assignment: CDR1 SNHLY and CDR2 FYNNEI. CDR3 loop: CASRGGQGGDTQYF. CDR3 nucleotides: TGTGCCAGCAGGGGCGGACAGGGTGGTGATACGCAGTATTTT.

The chain uses TRBV7-6 and TRBJ2-7; 8 bases fit TRBD2. Trimming removed 1 base from V and 4 bases from J; junction bases left unmatched: 3. The germline gives CDR1 SGHVS, CDR2 FNYEAQ. The CDR3 runs 14 residues. The chain's CDR3 is CASSLDPSGYEQYF. In DNA, the CDR3 is TGTGCCAGCAGCTTAGACCCTAGCGGGTACGAGCAGTACTTC.

This clone has only a few counts. The rearrangement uses TRBV19 and TRBJ1-1, with D possibly being TRBD1 (6 bases). Trimming took off 7 bases at V and 2 bases at J, with 11 bases between the two ends. The CDR3 is 13 amino acids. Germline V gene sequence: CDR1 LNHDA, CDR2 SQIVND (reference sequence). CDR3 residues: CASKDRTNTEAFF. The CDR3 DNA follows: TGTGCCAGTAAGGACAGAACAAACACTGAAGCTTTCTTT.

The chain has TRBV11-2 and TRBJ1-1, with 11 bases identical to TRBD1. The trim removed 6 bases at V and 5 bases at J, leaving 14 bases unmatched. The germline V gene encodes CDR1 SGHAT and CDR2 FQNNGV. The CDR3 is 17 amino acids. The DNA for the CDR3 is TGTGCCAGCAGTCCTGTTGGGACAGGGGGGACGAGGACTGAAGCTTTCTTT. Protein: CASSPVGTGGTRTEAFF.

This clone appeared a single time. The V call is TRBV25-1, the J call TRBJ1-2, with D tentatively TRBD1 (5 bases). Germline V gene sequence: CDR1 MGHDK, CDR2 SYGVNS. This CDR3 region has 15 residues. Trimming removed 3 bases at V and 3 bases at J, with 14 bases between. The CDR3 DNA reads as TGTGCCAGCAGTGATAGGAAGGGGCCGGACTATGGCTACACCTTC. This gives the protein CASSDRKGPDYGYTF.